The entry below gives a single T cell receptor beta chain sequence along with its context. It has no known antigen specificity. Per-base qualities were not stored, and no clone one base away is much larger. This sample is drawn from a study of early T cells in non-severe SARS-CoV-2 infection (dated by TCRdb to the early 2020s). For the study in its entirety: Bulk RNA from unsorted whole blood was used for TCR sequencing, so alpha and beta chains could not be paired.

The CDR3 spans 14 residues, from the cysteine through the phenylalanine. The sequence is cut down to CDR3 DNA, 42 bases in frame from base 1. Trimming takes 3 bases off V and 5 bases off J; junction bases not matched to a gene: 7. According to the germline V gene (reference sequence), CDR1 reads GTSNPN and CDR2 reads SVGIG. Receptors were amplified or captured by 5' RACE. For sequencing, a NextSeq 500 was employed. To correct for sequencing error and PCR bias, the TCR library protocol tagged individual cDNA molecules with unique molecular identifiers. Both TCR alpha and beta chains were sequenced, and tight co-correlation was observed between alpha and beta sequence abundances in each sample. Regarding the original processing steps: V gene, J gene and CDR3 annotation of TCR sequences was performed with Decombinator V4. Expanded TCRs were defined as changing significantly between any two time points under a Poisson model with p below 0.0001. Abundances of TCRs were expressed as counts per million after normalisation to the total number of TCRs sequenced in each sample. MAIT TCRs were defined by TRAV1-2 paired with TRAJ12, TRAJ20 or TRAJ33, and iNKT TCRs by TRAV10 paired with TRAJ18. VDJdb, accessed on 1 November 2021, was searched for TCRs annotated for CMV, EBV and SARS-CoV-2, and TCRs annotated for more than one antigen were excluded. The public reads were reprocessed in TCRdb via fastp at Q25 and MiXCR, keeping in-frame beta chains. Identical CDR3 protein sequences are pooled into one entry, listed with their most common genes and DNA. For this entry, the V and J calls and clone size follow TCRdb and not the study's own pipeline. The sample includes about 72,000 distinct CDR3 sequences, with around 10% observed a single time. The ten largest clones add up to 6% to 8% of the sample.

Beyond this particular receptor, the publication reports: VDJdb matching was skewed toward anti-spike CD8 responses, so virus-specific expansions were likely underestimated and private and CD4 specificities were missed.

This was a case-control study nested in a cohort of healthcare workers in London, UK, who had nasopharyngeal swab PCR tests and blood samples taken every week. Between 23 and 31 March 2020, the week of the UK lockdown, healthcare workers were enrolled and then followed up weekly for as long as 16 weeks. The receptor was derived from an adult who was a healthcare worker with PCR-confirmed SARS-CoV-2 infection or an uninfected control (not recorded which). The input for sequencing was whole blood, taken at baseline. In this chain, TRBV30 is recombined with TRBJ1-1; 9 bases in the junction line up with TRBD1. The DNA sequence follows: TGTGCCTGGAGCATGGGGACAGGGTTGACTGAAGCTTTCTTT. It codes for CAWSMGTGLTEAFF.